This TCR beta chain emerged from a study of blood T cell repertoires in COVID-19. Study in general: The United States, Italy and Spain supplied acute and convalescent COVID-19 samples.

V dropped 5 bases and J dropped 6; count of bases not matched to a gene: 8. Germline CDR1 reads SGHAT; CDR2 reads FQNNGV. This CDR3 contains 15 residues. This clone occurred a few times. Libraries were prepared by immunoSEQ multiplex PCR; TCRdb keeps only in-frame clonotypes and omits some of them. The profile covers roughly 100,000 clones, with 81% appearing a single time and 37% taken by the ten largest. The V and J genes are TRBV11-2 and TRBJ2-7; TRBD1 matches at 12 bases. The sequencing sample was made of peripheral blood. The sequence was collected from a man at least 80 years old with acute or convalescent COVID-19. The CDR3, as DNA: TGTGCCAGCAGCCCCCAAGGGACAGGGGGCGCCGAGCAGTACTTC. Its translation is CASSPQGTGGAEQYF. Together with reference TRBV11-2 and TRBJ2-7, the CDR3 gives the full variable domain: EAGVAQSPRYKIIEKRQSVAFWCNPISGHATLYWYQQILGQGPKLLIQFQNNGVVDDSQLPKDRFSAERLKGVDSTLKIQPAKLEDSAVYLCASSPQGTGGAEQYFGPGTRLTVT.